This passage covers 10 T cell receptor beta chains from one sample sequenced in a study of naive and memory T cell subsets. Two oligonucleotides, mixed equimolar, formed the beta constant-region primer covering TRBC1 and TRBC2. Four rounds of PCR amplified the ligated cDNA using nested alpha and beta constant-region primers plus SP2. TCRdb re-derived calls from the UMI-ligation and nested PCR reads in MiXCR, one entry per CDR3 protein. Among approximately 80,000 distinct CDR3 sequences listed, approximately 9.2% were seen once. The sequencing sample was made of naive CD8+ T cells from blood. These receptors came from a human donor in good health.

The chain recombines TRBV29-1 with TRBJ2-7; the D gene is possibly TRBD1 (6 bases). This CDR3 contains 14 residues. Germline CDR1 SQVTM, CDR2 ANQGSEA. Trimming cost V 4 bases and J 4 bases, with 17 bases left between them. The CDR3 region has the DNA TGCAGCGTTGTATACAGGGATCGGGGATACGAGCAGTACTTC. Residues: CSVVYRDRGYEQYF.

This clonotype came up many times. The chain is built from TRBV2 and TRBJ1-1; no firm D call. Trimming removed 7 bases from V and 6 bases from J, with 9 bases in between. The CDR3 spans 11 residues. CDR1 and CDR2 from the germline V gene are SNHLY and FYNNEI. CDR3: CASIVISEAFF. The CDR3 DNA follows: TGTGCCAGCATTGTTATCTCTGAAGCTTTCTTT. The variable domain in full, with the rest retrieved from reference TRBV2 and TRBJ1-1, is EPEVTQTPSHQVTQMGQEVILRCVPISNHLYFYWYRQILGQKVEFLVSFYNNEISEKSEIFDDQFSVERPDGSNFTLKIRSTKLEDSAMYFCASIVISEAFFGQGTRLTVV.

In this sample, this clonotype turned up many times. This chain uses TRBV27 with TRBJ2-1; TRBD2 agrees at 14 bases. The CDR3 covers 18 residues. Trimming removed 6 bases from V and 2 bases from J; junction bases left unmatched: 9. Germline CDR1 MNHEY, CDR2 SMNVEV (reference sequence). The CDR3 loop reads CASRTSGRVGRAYNEQFF. In nucleotides, the CDR3 is TGTGCCAGCAGGACTAGCGGGAGGGTAGGTCGCGCCTACAATGAGCAGTTCTTC.

This rearrangement joins TRBV6-2 or TRBV6-3 to TRBJ2-7; D is perhaps TRBD2 (6 bases). Trimming took off 6 bases at V and 3 bases at J, with 15 bases between the two ends. CDR1 MNHEY and CDR2 SVGEGT come from the germline V gene. The CDR3 spans 14 residues. The CDR3 nucleotides are TGTGCCAGCAGAGCCCCCACCGGGAGCTACGAGCAGTACTTC. Protein sequence: CASRAPTGSYEQYF.

This clonotype was detected many times. The CDR3, as DNA: TGTGCCATCAGTGGGACCAGAGGTGACGAGCAGTACTTC. It encodes CAISGTRGDEQYF. J is TRBJ2-7 and V is TRBV10-3, with D hard to call. CDR3 length: 13 residues. V gave up 4 bases and J gave up 5 bases, with 12 bases separating them. Germline V CDR1 and CDR2: ENHRY, SYGVKD.

This clonotype was counted at least ten times. The chain has TRBV27 and TRBJ1-1, with a weak D call TRBD1 (5 bases). V shed 6 bases and J shed 7 bases, with 12 bases lying between them. CDR3 length equals 12 residues. The germline CDR1 and CDR2 sequences are MNHEY and SMNVEV (reference sequence). This CDR3 reads CASSRGGNEAFF. The CDR3 region has the DNA TGTGCCAGCAGCCGGGGGGGAAATGAAGCTTTCTTT.

This clonotype was picked up a small number of times. V usage is TRBV12-3 or TRBV12-4 and J usage is TRBJ2-7, with D perhaps assigned TRBD1 or TRBD2 (5 bases each). Trimming pared 8 bases from V and 9 bases from J, leaving 17 bases between. CDR3 size: 12 residues. The CDR3 loop is CASGPGPTRQYF. The CDR3 bases are TGTGCCAGCGGACCGGGACCGACTCGGCAGTACTTC.

This clonotype was observed at least ten times. The CDR3 sequence: CAISPPGTGPYEQYF. Written as DNA, the CDR3 is TGTGCCATCAGCCCGCCCGGGACAGGCCCCTACGAGCAGTACTTC. The V and J genes are TRBV10-3 and TRBJ2-7; 8 bases are a match to TRBD1. Germline assignment: CDR1 ENHRY and CDR2 SYGVKD. V lost 6 bases and J lost 2; bases outside the gene matches: 9. The CDR3 runs to 15 residues.

This clonotype was detected ten times or more. This chain joins TRBV2 and TRBJ2-2, with 10 bases aligning to TRBD2. The V gene end was trimmed by 5 bases and the J gene end by 6 bases; junction bases not matched to a gene: 6. Germline V gives CDR1 SNHLY, CDR2 FYNNEI. There are 15 residues in the CDR3. The CDR3 sequence is CASSPLAGVAGELFF. The CDR3 nucleotides are TGTGCCAGCAGTCCCCTAGCGGGAGTGGCCGGGGAGCTGTTTTTT.

The CDR3 sequence: CASSLLAGGSDTQYF. The CDR3 bases are TGTGCCAGCAGCTTACTAGCGGGAGGTTCAGATACGCAGTATTTT. The chain recombines TRBV7-8 with TRBJ2-3; 11 bases align to TRBD2. Trimming at V came to 2 bases and at J to 4 bases, leaving 2 bases not matched to a gene. The germline V gene has CDR1 SGHVS and CDR2 FQNEAQ. There are 15 residues in the CDR3.